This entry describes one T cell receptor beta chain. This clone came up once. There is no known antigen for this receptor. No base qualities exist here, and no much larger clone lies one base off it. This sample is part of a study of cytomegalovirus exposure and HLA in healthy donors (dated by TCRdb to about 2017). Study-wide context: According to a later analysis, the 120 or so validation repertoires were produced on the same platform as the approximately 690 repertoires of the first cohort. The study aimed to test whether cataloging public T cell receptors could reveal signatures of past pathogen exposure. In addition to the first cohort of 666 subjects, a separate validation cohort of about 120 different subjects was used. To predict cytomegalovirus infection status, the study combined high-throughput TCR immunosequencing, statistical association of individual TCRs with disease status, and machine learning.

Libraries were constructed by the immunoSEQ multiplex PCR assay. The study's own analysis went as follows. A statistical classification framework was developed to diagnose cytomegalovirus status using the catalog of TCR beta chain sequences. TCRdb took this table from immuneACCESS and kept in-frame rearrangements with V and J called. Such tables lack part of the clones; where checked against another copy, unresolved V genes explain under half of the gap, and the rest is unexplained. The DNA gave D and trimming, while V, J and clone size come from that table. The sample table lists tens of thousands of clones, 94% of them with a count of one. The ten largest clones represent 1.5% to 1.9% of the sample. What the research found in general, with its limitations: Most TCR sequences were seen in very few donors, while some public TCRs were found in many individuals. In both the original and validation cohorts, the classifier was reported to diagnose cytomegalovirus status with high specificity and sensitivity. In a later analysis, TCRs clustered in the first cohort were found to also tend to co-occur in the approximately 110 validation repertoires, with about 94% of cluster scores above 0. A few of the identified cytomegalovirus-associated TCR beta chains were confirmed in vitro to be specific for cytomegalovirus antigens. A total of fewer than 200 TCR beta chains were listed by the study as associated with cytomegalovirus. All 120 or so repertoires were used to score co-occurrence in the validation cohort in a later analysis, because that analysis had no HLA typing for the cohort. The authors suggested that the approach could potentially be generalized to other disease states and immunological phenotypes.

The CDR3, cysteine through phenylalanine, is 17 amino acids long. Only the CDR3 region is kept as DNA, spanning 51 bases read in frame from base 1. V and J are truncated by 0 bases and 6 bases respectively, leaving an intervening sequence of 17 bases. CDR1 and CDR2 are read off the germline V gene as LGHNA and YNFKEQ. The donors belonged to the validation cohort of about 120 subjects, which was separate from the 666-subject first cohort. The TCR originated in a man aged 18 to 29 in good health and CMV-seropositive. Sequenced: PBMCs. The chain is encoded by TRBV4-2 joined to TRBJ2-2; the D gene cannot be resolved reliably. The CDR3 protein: CASSQELGRIDAGELFF. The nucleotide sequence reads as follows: TGTGCCAGCAGCCAAGAACTGGGCAGGATTGACGCCGGGGAGCTGTTTTTT.